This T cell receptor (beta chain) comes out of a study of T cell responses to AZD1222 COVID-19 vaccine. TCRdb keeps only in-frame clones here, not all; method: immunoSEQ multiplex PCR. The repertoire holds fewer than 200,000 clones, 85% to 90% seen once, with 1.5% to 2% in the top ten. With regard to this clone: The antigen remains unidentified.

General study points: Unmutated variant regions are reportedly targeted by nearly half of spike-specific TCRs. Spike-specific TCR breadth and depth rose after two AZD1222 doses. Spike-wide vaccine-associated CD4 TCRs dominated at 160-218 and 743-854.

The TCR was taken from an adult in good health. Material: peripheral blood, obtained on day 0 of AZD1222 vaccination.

CDR3 in amino acids: CATSRRDQPQHF. The CDR3 DNA reads TGTGCCACCAGCAGGAGGGATCAGCCCCAGCATTTT. The chain couples TRBV15 to TRBJ1-5; no clear D. CDR1 and CDR2 from the germline V gene are LNHNV and YYDKDF (reference sequence). The CDR3 contains 12 residues. V gave up 3 bases and J gave up 5 bases, with 5 bases separating them.